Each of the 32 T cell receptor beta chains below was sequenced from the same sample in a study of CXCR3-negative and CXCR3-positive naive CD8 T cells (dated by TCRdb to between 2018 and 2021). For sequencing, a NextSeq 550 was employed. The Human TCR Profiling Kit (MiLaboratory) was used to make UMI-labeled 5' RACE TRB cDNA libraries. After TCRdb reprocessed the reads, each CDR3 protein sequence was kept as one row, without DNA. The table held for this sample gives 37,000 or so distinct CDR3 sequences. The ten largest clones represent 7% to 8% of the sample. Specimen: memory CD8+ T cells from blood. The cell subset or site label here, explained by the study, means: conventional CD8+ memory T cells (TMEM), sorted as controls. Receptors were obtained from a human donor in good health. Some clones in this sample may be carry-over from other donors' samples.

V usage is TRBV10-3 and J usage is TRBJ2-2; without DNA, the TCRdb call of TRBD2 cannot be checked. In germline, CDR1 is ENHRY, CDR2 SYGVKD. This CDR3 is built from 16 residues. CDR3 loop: CAATSGPDRLTGELFF.

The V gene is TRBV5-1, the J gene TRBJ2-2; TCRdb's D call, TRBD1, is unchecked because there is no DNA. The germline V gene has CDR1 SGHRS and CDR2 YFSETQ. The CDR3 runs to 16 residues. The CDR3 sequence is CASIGTDESNTGELFF.

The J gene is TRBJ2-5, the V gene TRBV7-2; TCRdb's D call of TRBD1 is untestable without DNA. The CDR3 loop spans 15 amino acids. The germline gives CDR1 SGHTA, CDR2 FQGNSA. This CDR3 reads CASSGRDRGQETQYF.

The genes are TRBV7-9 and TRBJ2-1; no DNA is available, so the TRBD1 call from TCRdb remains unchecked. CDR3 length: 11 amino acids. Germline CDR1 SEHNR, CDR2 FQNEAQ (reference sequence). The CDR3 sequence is CASGTGVEQFF.

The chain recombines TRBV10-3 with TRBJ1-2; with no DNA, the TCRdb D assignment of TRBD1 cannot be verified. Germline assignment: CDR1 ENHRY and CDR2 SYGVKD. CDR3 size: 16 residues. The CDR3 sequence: CAISDLPRDRGYGYTF.

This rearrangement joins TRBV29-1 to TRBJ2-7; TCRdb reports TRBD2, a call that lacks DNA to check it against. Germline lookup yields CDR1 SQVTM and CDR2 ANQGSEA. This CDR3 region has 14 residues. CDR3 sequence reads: CSAYGLAGGNEQYF.

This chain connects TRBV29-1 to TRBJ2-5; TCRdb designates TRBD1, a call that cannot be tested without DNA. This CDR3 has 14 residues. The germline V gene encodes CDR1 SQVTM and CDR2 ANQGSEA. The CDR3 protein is CSVEVVRGNEAQYF.

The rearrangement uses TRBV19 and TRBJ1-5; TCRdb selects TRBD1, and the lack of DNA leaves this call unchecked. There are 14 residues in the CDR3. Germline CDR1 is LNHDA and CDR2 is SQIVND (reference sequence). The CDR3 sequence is CATERGGQGQPQHF.

CDR3 residues: CASSQDPRDQPQHF. The chain has TRBV4-1 and TRBJ1-5; TCRdb's D call, TRBD1, is unchecked because there is no DNA. Per the germline V gene, CDR1 is MGHRA and CDR2 is YSYEKL. The CDR3 length is 14 residues.

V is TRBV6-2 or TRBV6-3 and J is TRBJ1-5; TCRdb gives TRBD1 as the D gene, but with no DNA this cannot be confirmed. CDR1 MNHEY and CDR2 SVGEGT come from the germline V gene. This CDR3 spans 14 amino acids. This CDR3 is CASSYGQGGQPQHF.

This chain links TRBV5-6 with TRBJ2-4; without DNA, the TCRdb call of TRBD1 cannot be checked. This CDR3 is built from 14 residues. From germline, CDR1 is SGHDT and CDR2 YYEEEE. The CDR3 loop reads CASSTRGAKNIQYF.

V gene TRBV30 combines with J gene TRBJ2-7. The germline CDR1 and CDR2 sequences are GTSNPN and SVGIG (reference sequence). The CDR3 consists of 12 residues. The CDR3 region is CAWRELSYEQYF.

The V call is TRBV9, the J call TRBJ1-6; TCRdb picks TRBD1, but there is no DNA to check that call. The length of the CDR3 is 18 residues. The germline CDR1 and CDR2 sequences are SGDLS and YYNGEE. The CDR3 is CASSVASTTGTGNSPLHF.

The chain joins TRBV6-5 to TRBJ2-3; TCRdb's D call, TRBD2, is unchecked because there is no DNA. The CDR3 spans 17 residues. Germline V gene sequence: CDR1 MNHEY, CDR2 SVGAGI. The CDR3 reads CASSYSLAAVYTDTQYF.

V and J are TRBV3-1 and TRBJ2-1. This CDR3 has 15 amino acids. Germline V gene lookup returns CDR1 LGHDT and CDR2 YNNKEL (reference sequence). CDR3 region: CASSQDLGLYNEQFF.

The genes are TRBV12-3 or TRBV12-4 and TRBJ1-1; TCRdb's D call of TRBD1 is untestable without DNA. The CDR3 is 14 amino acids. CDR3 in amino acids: CASSATGLGTEAFF.

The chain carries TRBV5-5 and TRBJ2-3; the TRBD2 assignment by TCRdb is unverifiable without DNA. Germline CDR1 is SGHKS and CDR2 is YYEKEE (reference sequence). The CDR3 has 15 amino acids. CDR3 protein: CASSLGGRSSDTQYF.

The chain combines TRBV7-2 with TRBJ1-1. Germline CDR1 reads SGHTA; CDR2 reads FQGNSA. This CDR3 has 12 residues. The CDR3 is CASRTANTEAFF. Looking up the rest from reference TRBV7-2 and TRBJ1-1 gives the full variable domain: GAGVSQSPSNKVTEKGKDVELRCDPISGHTALYWYRQSLGQGLEFLIYFQGNSAPDKSGLPSDRFSAERTGGSVSTLTIQRTQQEDSAVYLCASRTANTEAFFGQGTRLTVV.

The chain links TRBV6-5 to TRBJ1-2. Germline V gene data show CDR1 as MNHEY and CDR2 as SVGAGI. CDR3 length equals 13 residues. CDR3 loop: CASSYSIYLGYTF.

CDR3 sequence reads: CATSDNKQGWGNTGELFF. The rearrangement links TRBV24-1 to TRBJ2-2; TCRdb indicates TRBD1, and absent DNA this call remains unverified. The CDR3 has 18 residues. Per germline, CDR1 KGHDR and CDR2 SFDVKD.

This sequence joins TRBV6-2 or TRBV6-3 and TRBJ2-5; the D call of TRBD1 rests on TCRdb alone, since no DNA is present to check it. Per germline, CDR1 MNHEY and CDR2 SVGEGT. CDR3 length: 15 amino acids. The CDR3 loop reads CASSYSPGALETQYF.

The CDR3: CASSPKAGTREAFF. The rearrangement uses TRBV14 and TRBJ1-1. Germline CDR1 and CDR2: SGHDN and FVKESK. This CDR3 region has 14 residues.

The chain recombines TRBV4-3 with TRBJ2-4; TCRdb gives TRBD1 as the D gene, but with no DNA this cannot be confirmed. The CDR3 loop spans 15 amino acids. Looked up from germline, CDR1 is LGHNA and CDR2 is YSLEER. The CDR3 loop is CASSQDRRDRYFQYF.

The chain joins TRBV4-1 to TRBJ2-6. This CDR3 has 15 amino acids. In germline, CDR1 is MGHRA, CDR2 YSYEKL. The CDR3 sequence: CASSQGVSGANVLTF.

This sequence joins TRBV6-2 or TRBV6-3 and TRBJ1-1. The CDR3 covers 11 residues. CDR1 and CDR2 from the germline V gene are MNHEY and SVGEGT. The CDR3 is CASLMNTEAFF.

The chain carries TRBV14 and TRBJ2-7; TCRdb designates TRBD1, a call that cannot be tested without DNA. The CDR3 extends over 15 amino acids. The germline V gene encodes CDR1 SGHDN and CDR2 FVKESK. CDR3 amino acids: CASSPGTRYRDEQYF.

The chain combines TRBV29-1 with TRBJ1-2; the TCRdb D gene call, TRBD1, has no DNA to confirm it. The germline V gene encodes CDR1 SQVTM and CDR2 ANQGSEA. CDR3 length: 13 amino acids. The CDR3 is CSVLDTANYGYTF.

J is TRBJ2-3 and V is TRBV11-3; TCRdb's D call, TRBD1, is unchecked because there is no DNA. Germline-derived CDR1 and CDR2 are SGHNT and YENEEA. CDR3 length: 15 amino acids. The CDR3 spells CASSPIEGDTDTQYF.

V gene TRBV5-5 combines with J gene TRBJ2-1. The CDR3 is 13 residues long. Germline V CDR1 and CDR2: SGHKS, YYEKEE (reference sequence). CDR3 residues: CASSWDSYNEQFF.

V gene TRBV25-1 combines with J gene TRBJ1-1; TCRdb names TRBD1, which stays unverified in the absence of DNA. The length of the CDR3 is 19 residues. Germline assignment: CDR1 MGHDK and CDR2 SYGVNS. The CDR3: CASSELLGTANTGNTEAFF.

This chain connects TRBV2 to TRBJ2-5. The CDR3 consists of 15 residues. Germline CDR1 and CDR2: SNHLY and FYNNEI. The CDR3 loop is CASSDSGLTRETQYF.

CDR3 region: CASSLGWDTPDF. This chain connects TRBV7-9 to TRBJ1-6; TCRdb proposes TRBD1, but this gene call is untestable without DNA. Germline V gives CDR1 SEHNR, CDR2 FQNEAQ (reference sequence). This CDR3 contains 12 residues. Based on the CDR3 plus reference TRBV7-9 and TRBJ1-6, the full variable domain is DTGVSQNPRHKITKRGQNVTFRCDPISEHNRLYWYRQTLGQGPEFLTYFQNEAQLEKSRLLSDRFSAERPKGSFSTLEIQRTEQGDSAMYLCASSLGWDTPDFGNGTRLTVT.